The present T cell receptor beta chain was sequenced within a study of blood T cell repertoires in COVID-19. Germline assignment: CDR1 SGHTA and CDR2 FQGNSA. Trimming shortened V by 1 base and J by 0 bases, and 6 bases separated the two germline ends. This CDR3 has 15 residues. Generated by immunoSEQ multiplex PCR, the TCRdb table keeps only in-frame clones and is missing some. This table has 360,000 or so clones, approximately 90% appearing once. This sequence originates from a woman aged 55-75 years with COVID-19, enrolled during active disease. The material sequenced was peripheral blood. The chain couples TRBV7-2 to TRBJ2-2; unclear D gene. The CDR3 bases are TGTGCCAGCAGCTTAGTCTTAACGAACACCGGGGAGCTGTTTTTT. Its protein is CASSLVLTNTGELFF.